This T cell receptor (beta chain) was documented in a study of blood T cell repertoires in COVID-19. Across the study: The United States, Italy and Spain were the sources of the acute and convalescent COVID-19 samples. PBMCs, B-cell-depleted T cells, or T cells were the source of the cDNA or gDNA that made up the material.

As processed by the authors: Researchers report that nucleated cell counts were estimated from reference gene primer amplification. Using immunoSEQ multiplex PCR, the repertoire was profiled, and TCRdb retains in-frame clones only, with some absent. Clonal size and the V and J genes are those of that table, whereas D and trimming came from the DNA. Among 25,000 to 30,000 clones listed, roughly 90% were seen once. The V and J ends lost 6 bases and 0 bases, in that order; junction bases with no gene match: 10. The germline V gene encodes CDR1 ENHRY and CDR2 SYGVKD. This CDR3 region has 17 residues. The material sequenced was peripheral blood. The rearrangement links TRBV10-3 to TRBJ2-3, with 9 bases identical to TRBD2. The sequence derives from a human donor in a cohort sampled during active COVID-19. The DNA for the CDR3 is TGTGCCATCAGGGGTGACCGCGCGGGGGGGAGCACAGATACGCAGTATTTT. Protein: CAIRGDRAGGSTDTQYF.